The 10 T cell receptor beta chains below all came from one sample that was sequenced in a study of response to subunit inactivated influenza vaccine. One entry per CDR3 protein, called by TCRdb with MiXCR from the RT-PCR reads. The data show about 520,000 distinct CDR3 sequences, approximately 7.7% seen once. Sequencing was performed on PBMCs from blood, taken roughly 24 months after vaccination. These receptors were obtained from a man between 50 and 69 years old who received an inactivated influenza vaccine.

This clonotype has just a few counts. This chain joins TRBV7-9 and TRBJ1-2; 11 positions agree with TRBD1. This CDR3 contains 15 residues. Per germline, CDR1 SEHNR and CDR2 FQNEAQ (reference sequence). J lost 7 bases, V lost 3 bases, and 7 bases had no gene match. The CDR3 protein is CASSFGGQGGSGYTF. CDR3 coding DNA: TGTGCCAGCAGCTTTGGGGGACAGGGGGGCTCTGGCTACACCTTC.

A few counts support this clonotype. This chain joins TRBV7-2 and TRBJ1-4, with TRBD1 matching over 7 bases. Germline V gives CDR1 SGHTA, CDR2 FQGNSA. J was trimmed by 7 bases and V by 4 bases; bases with no gene match: 6. The CDR3 is 14 amino acids. The CDR3 spells CASSYTGVGEKLFF. As DNA, the CDR3 is TGTGCCAGCAGCTACACAGGGGTGGGTGAAAAACTGTTTTTT.

This chain connects TRBV20-1 to TRBJ1-1; D is unresolved. The CDR3 extends over 14 amino acids. V shed 5 bases and J shed 4 bases, with 17 bases lying between them. Germline V gene lookup returns CDR1 DFQATT and CDR2 SNEGSKA (reference sequence). The CDR3 region has the DNA TGCAGTGCTCTAAACTTGGTCCGGGGCACTGAAGCTTTCTTT. Its protein product is CSALNLVRGTEAFF.

The gene calls are TRBV7-2 and TRBJ1-5; tentatively, D is TRBD1 (6 bases). V lost 1 base, J lost 7 bases, and 17 bases lay in between. CDR1 is SGHTA, CDR2 FQGNSA, per germline. The CDR3 runs 16 residues. The CDR3 DNA reads TGTGCCAGCAGCTTAGTGGGCAGGGGAGGATGGCAGCCCCAGCATTTT. Its translation is CASSLVGRGGWQPQHF.

This clonotype was seen many times. The rearrangement links TRBV28 to TRBJ2-3, with D perhaps TRBD1 (7 bases). Germline V gene lookup returns CDR1 MDHEN and CDR2 SYDVKM. The CDR3 contains 17 residues. V lost 3 bases, J lost 6 bases, and 22 bases lay in between. The CDR3 DNA sequence: TGTGCCAGCAGTTTCACCCCTGGAACAGGGGAGGAGGATACGCAGTATTTT. Its protein product is CASSFTPGTGEEDTQYF.

This clonotype was found many times. The chain combines TRBV7-8 with TRBJ2-1; TRBD1 agrees at 10 bases. This CDR3 spans 15 amino acids. V was clipped by 5 bases and J by 7 bases; unmatched bases: 8. Germline-derived CDR1 and CDR2 are SGHVS and FQNEAQ. Here the CDR3 DNA reads TGTGCCAGCAGCCTAGGACAGGGGGGGATTAATGAGCAGTTCTTC. The encoded protein is CASSLGQGGINEQFF.

This clonotype was seen a handful of times. The chain joins TRBV3-1 to TRBJ2-4; TRBD2 might be the D (6 bases). Germline loops: CDR1 LGHDT, CDR2 YNNKEL (reference sequence). The germline V and J ends were trimmed by 1 base and 2 bases, with 9 bases remaining between them. The CDR3 has 15 amino acids. The CDR3 region has the DNA TGTGCCAGCAGCCAAGTGGGGGGTACCAAAAACATTCAGTACTTC. This translates into CASSQVGGTKNIQYF.

This clonotype was detected ten times or more. V is TRBV28 and J is TRBJ2-3, with D hard to call. With 10 bases removed from V and 2 bases from J, the gap between germline ends came to 22 bases. Germline V lookup: CDR1 MDHEN, CDR2 SYDVKM. This CDR3 comprises 16 residues. The CDR3 region has the DNA TGTGCCATCCGAAGGTGGGTCGTCCTACCCACAGATACGCAGTATTTT. Its translation is CAIRRWVVLPTDTQYF.

This clonotype was counted at least ten times. V gene TRBV12-3 or TRBV12-4 combines with J gene TRBJ1-5, with D possibly matching TRBD1 (6 bases). V lost 9 bases to trimming and J lost 1 base, with 10 bases between them. The CDR3 contains 13 residues. CDR3: CASSQGSNQPQHF. The CDR3 region has the DNA TGTGCCAGTTCACAGGGAAGCAATCAGCCCCAGCATTTT.

The chain employs TRBV9 and TRBJ2-1; 7 bases match TRBD2. Germline CDR1 reads SGDLS; CDR2 reads YYNGEE. The J segment lost 3 bases and the V segment lost 4 bases, leaving 4 bases of the junction unmatched. CDR3 size: 14 residues. The CDR3 reads CASSPRDYYNEQFF. CDR3 bases: TGTGCCAGCAGCCCCCGGGACTACTACAATGAGCAGTTCTTC. Looking up the rest from reference TRBV9 and TRBJ2-1 gives the full variable domain: DSGVTQTPKHLITATGQRVTLRCSPRSGDLSVYWYQQSLDQGLQFLIQYYNGEERAKGNILERFSAQQFPDLHSELNLSSLELGDSALYFCASSPRDYYNEQFFGPGTRLTVL.